The present TCR beta chain was sequenced within a study of blood T cell repertoires in COVID-19. Study at large: Italy, Spain and the United States were the sources of the convalescent and acute COVID-19 samples. Sample material is recorded as cDNA or gDNA derived from T cells, B-cell-depleted T cells, or PBMCs.

Authors' analysis steps: Amplification from reference gene primers served as the basis for estimated nucleated cell counts. Only in-frame clones appear in the TCRdb table, and some are missing; sequencing was by immunoSEQ multiplex PCR. V and J calls and clone size are copied from that table; D and trimming were computed from the DNA. The table lists about 80,000 clones, roughly 77% of them singletons, with around 5% in the top ten. Germline lookup yields CDR1 LGHNA and CDR2 YNFKEQ. V shed 0 bases, J shed 2 bases, and the junction held 4 bases outside the gene matches. CDR3 length equals 15 residues.

This rearrangement joins TRBV4-2 to TRBJ2-7, with 7 bases aligning to TRBD2. Source material: peripheral blood. The source of this sequence is a man aged 45 to 65 with active or convalescent COVID-19. In nucleotides, the CDR3 is TGTGCCAGCAGCCAAGATCGCGGGGGAGCCTACGAGCAGTACTTC. This gives the protein CASSQDRGGAYEQYF.